The source of this T cell receptor beta chain is a study of vaccination effects on CD4 cells after COVID-19 (dated by TCRdb to between 2021 and 2022). For the study in its entirety: Participants received two doses of either the BNT162b2 or the mRNA-1273 mRNA SARS-CoV-2 vaccine. Cultures from other donors in the study were sequenced with the Oncomine TCR Beta short-read assay on an Illumina iSeq 100. In both COVID-19 convalescent patients and infection-naive vaccine recipients, the study compared SARS-CoV-2 spike-specific CD4+ TCR repertoires from before mRNA vaccination with those from after it. A total of 10 COVID-19 convalescent patients and a handful of SARS-CoV-2-naive healthy vaccine recipients were included in the full study. Study-wide conclusions, independent of this receptor: In healthy vaccine recipients, vaccine-induced clones were almost all SARS-CoV-2 mono-reactive, with only 1 of 255 cross-reactive with common cold coronaviruses. Clones induced by infection and clones induced by vaccination both contracted markedly at late timepoints after vaccination, which fits with T cell responses waning over time. Limitations of the study were the small number of convalescent patients and the absence of early post-infection timepoints.

Notes on this clone: There is no known antigen for this receptor. No much larger clonotype is one base removed from it; base qualities were not supplied.

The junction carries 21 bases between V and J, which are trimmed by 3 bases and 4 bases respectively. The CDR3 spans 16 residues, from the cysteine through the phenylalanine. The read is trimmed to its CDR3 DNA, 48 bases read in frame from base 1. The germline V gene (reference sequence) provides CDR1 DFQATT and CDR2 SNEGSKA. Library preparation was by the immunoSEQ multiplex PCR assay. DNA from the CD4+ T cells that had been cultured and isolated underwent TCR beta CDR3 sequencing. Under the source paper's analysis protocol: Non-productive TCR sequences were removed and reads were trimmed to the CDR3 region, keeping CDR3s of at least 7 amino acids. Antigen-specific clonotypes were identified using the MANAFEST web app by comparison of expansion in peptide wells against reference cultures. For clones to be considered positive, expansion at FDR<0.05 versus reference and all other wells, an odds ratio above 5, and a frequency above 0.1% in two replicate wells were required. Clonotypes significantly expanded in SARS-CoV-2 spike wells and in at least one common cold coronavirus spike condition were defined as cross-reactive. Levenshtein distance calculated with the stringdist R package was used to assess CDR3 similarity, and unrooted trees were constructed with ape in R 3.6.1. The source is immuneACCESS, and TCRdb retained only in-frame sequences with V and J called. Part of the clones is not carried over; for the studies checked, unresolved V genes explain less than half of this, and the remainder is unexplained. V, J and clone size were drawn from that table, and D and trimming were deduced from the DNA. This sample holds some 20,000 clones; over 65% were observed only once. About 8.9% of the sample lies in the top ten.

In the ViraFEST assay, PBMC were stimulated with viral peptide pools, and TCR sequencing was then used to find antigen-specific CD4+ T cell clonotypes based on their expansion. After less than 13 days of culture, CD4+ T cells were isolated with the EasySep CD4+ T cell isolation kit. Negative nucleocapsid antibody results before and after vaccination confirmed that the healthy vaccine recipients had no prior SARS-CoV-2 infection. Each well held 2 million to 2.5 million PBMC cultured in IMDM containing approximately 5% human AB serum, 9 to 10 IU/ml IL-2 and gentamicin, along with 10 ug/ml peptides. On days 3 and 7, half of the culture medium was replaced with fresh IL-2-containing medium. Unless otherwise noted, each peptide stimulation condition was cultured in triplicate wells. Using Ficoll-Paque Plus gradient centrifugation, PBMC were separated from whole blood and then either used fresh or cryopreserved at -140C. Overlapping peptide pools spanned the spike proteins of SARS-CoV-2 and the common cold coronaviruses HCoV-NL63, HCoV-OC43 and HCoV-229E. The QIAamp micro DNA kit was used to extract genomic DNA from the cultured CD4+ T cells.

Here the chain combines TRBV20-1 and TRBJ1-1; D gene: possibly TRBD1, on 5 matching bases. This receptor was identified in a human donor who received a COVID-19 vaccine. Specimen: CD4+ T cells from PBMCs cultured with HCoV-NL63 spike peptides, collected before COVID-19 vaccination. The meaning of the sample's cell subset or site label: HCoV-NL63 spike overlapping peptide pool stimulation. The DNA sequence reads TGCAGTGCTAGTGGCCCCGGGACGGAGGGTAGCACTGAAGCTTTCTTT. The resulting protein is CSASGPGTEGSTEAFF.